These T cell receptor beta chains were read from a single sample in a study of graft-versus-host responses after intestinal transplantation. Only in-frame clones appear in the TCRdb table, and some are missing; sequencing was by immunoSEQ multiplex PCR. This table has over 90,000 clones, around 90% appearing once. The antigens these receptors bind are not known. The sequences come from unstimulated CD8+ T cells sorted from spleen or lymph node cells, collected before intestinal transplant. Receptor source: a human donor who received an intestinal transplant. Both conserved end residues are part of each CDR3. Fields, in order: V gene, J gene, CDR3 protein.

v_call: TRBV28
j_call: TRBJ2-3
cdr3_aa: CASSPQGADTQYF

v_call: TRBV19
j_call: TRBJ2-7
cdr3_aa: CASSPGFASSLQYF

v_call: TRBV15
j_call: TRBJ1-1
cdr3_aa: CATSGTFMNTEAFF

v_call: TRBV10-3
j_call: TRBJ2-7
cdr3_aa: CAISDPGQGDNYEQYF

v_call: TRBV14
j_call: TRBJ2-2
cdr3_aa: CASSQERGRPGELFF

v_call: TRBV10-2
j_call: TRBJ2-2
cdr3_aa: CASSNMGQGVGELFF

v_call: TRBV27
j_call: TRBJ2-1
cdr3_aa: CASSLNAGTYNEQFF

v_call: TRBV4-1
j_call: TRBJ2-7
cdr3_aa: CASSQVSQGNYEQYF

v_call: TRBV28
j_call: TRBJ2-5
cdr3_aa: CASSLLDRAFQETQYF

v_call: TRBV7-8
j_call: TRBJ1-3
cdr3_aa: CASSAGQIGSGNTIYF

v_call: TRBV7-9
j_call: TRBJ2-2
cdr3_aa: CASSSIFGTPDTGELFF

v_call: TRBV19
j_call: TRBJ2-1
cdr3_aa: CASSIAAGTYNEQFF

v_call: TRBV5-1
j_call: TRBJ1-2
cdr3_aa: CASSPGSEYLNYGYTF

v_call: TRBV5-8
j_call: TRBJ1-4
cdr3_aa: CASNTGRAGGEKLFF

v_call: TRBV28
j_call: TRBJ2-2
cdr3_aa: CASSPWADTGELFF

v_call: TRBV29-1
j_call: TRBJ1-1
cdr3_aa: CSVEGDRGRWDTEAFF

v_call: TRBV4-2
j_call: TRBJ1-1
cdr3_aa: CASSQPTGVDEAFF

v_call: TRBV11-2
j_call: TRBJ1-1
cdr3_aa: CASSGDRVFTEAFF

v_call: TRBV5-1
j_call: TRBJ2-1
cdr3_aa: CASSLSDGNEQFF

v_call: TRBV15
j_call: TRBJ2-1
cdr3_aa: CATNDRDLYNEQFF

v_call: TRBV4-1
j_call: TRBJ2-2
cdr3_aa: CASSPRTSQTGELFF

v_call: TRBV2
j_call: TRBJ2-5
cdr3_aa: CATGGVETQYF

v_call: TRBV2
j_call: TRBJ2-1
cdr3_aa: CASSESSSGVHNEQFF

v_call: TRBV4-1
j_call: TRBJ1-1
cdr3_aa: CASSQGAGLNTEAFF

v_call: TRBV6-5
j_call: TRBJ1-2
cdr3_aa: CASTVAGQGNGYTF

v_call: TRBV27
j_call: TRBJ2-3
cdr3_aa: CASSSLDTQYF

v_call: TRBV5-1
j_call: TRBJ2-7
cdr3_aa: CASSPWTGVDEQYF

v_call: TRBV7-2
j_call: TRBJ2-3
cdr3_aa: CASSLEGRGGLRTDTQYF

v_call: TRBV30
j_call: TRBJ2-1
cdr3_aa: CAWSVGGGYNEQFF

v_call: TRBV7-2
j_call: TRBJ2-2
cdr3_aa: CASSLLWQGGTGELFF

v_call: TRBV4-3
j_call: TRBJ2-7
cdr3_aa: CASSQNLAGGYEQYF

v_call: TRBV13
j_call: TRBJ2-7
cdr3_aa: CASSLGTSGGAREQYF

v_call: TRBV7-9
j_call: TRBJ2-7
cdr3_aa: CASSSGQGPFYEQYF

v_call: TRBV5-6
j_call: TRBJ1-5
cdr3_aa: CASSLAGMALNQPQHF

v_call: TRBV27
j_call: TRBJ2-7
cdr3_aa: CASRETRRGYEQYF

v_call: TRBV4-1
j_call: TRBJ1-1
cdr3_aa: CASSQDVADTEAFF

v_call: TRBV11-2
j_call: TRBJ2-7
cdr3_aa: CASSFGQGGYEQYF

v_call: TRBV5-5
j_call: TRBJ1-2
cdr3_aa: CASSLVPWPADGYTF

v_call: TRBV5-4
j_call: TRBJ2-7
cdr3_aa: CASSFAAGGVQYF

v_call: TRBV4-2
j_call: TRBJ2-7
cdr3_aa: CASSQRISDARAYEQYF